The 25 T cell receptor beta chains listed next were all sequenced from one sample in a study of Ad26.COV2.S vaccination and SARS-CoV-2 variants. The treatment: over 15 received Ad26.COV2.S at low or high dose, single or two shots; a few received placebo; per-sample allocation not given. Repertoires come from day 63 after the first vaccine or placebo injection. Some clones are missing from TCRdb's copy, which holds only in-frame ones; the method was immunoSEQ multiplex PCR. This table has fewer than 400,000 clones, around 90% appearing once. This material consisted of peripheral blood, taken in a trial of Ad26.COV2.S vaccine versus placebo. Receptor source: a person between 18 and 60 years old who received the Ad26.COV2.S COVID-19 vaccine or a placebo.

V gene TRBV12-3 or TRBV12-4 combines with J gene TRBJ1-1, with a tentative D call TRBD1 (5 bases). The CDR3 is 13 amino acids. V shed 6 bases and J shed 3 bases, with 11 bases lying between them. The CDR3 DNA reads TGTGCCAGCAGGGGAGAGGGGTACACTGAAGCTTTCTTT. Amino acids: CASRGEGYTEAFF.

The CDR3 region is CSVDGPDRVFTGTEAFF. The CDR3 coding sequence is TGCAGCGTTGATGGGCCAGACAGGGTTTTCACCGGCACTGAAGCTTTCTTT. The chain joins TRBV29-1 to TRBJ1-1; 7 bases are shared with TRBD1. From germline, CDR1 is SQVTM and CDR2 ANQGSEA. Germline trimming cut 3 bases from V and 4 bases from J; bases unmatched to any gene: 17. This CDR3 has 17 residues.

The chain recombines TRBV9 with TRBJ2-1; D possibly corresponds to TRBD1 (6 bases). Deletions cut 4 bases from V and 4 bases from J, with 18 bases between. The CDR3 loop spans 16 amino acids. CDR1 is SGDLS, CDR2 YYNGEE, per germline. CDR3 DNA: TGTGCCAGCAGCCCAGACAGGACATATTTTTACAATGAGCAGTTCTTC. It is translated as CASSPDRTYFYNEQFF. Using reference TRBV9 and TRBJ2-1 for the parts outside the CDR3, the full variable domain is DSGVTQTPKHLITATGQRVTLRCSPRSGDLSVYWYQQSLDQGLQFLIQYYNGEERAKGNILERFSAQQFPDLHSELNLSSLELGDSALYFCASSPDRTYFYNEQFFGPGTRLTVL.

As DNA, the CDR3 is TGTGCCAGCAGTTTATCTAACCTCCGGGACACCTACGAGCAGTACTTC. Residues: CASSLSNLRDTYEQYF. This chain connects TRBV27 to TRBJ2-7; possible D gene TRBD1, 6 bases. The V gene's germline CDR1 is MNHEY and CDR2 SMNVEV (reference sequence). The CDR3 totals 16 residues. V was pared by 0 bases and J by 2 bases, with 14 bases between.

This chain links TRBV6-5 with TRBJ1-1; perhaps TRBD1 as D (6 bases). The V and J ends lost 2 bases and 8 bases respectively, with 9 bases between them. The CDR3 totals 12 residues. Per germline, CDR1 MNHEY and CDR2 SVGAGI. Written as DNA, the CDR3 is TGTGCCAGCAGTTACCCGACAGGAGAAGCTTTCTTT. This gives the protein CASSYPTGEAFF.

This clone was detected only once. V gene TRBV15 combines with J gene TRBJ2-1, with TRBD2 as a possible D gene (6 bases). Germline V gene sequence: CDR1 LNHNV, CDR2 YYDKDF (reference sequence). V was clipped by 0 bases and J by 16 bases, with 22 bases between them. The CDR3 spans 15 residues. The CDR3 DNA follows: TGTGCCACCAGCAGAGATCTCGAGCGGGTGACTTCCAATTTCTTC. Translation gives CATSRDLERVTSNFF.

The chain couples TRBV5-5 to TRBJ1-4, with 10 bases that match TRBD1. The CDR3 runs 16 residues. V dropped 3 bases and J dropped 1; count of bases not matched to a gene: 3. Per the germline V gene, CDR1 is SGHKS and CDR2 is YYEKEE (reference sequence). This CDR3 reads CASSYDRGRTNEKLFF. The CDR3 region has the DNA TGTGCCAGCAGCTACGACAGGGGGCGAACTAATGAAAAACTGTTTTTT.

CDR3 loop: CASSTDRVARSYNSPLHF. The CDR3 region has the DNA TGTGCCAGCAGCACGGACCGGGTAGCGCGATCCTATAATTCACCCCTCCACTTT. The chain is built from TRBV7-2 and TRBJ1-6; no firm D call. The CDR3 is 18 amino acids. The V end was cut by 5 bases, the J end by 1 base, with 18 bases between. CDR1 is SGHTA, CDR2 FQGNSA, per germline.

Regarding this clone: The junction departs from germline at one end; a sequencing error may be responsible. This rearrangement joins TRBV2 to TRBJ2-2; 8 nucleotides match TRBD2. Germline V gives CDR1 SNHLY, CDR2 FYNNEI. The CDR3 covers 11 residues. The CDR3, as DNA: TGTGCCAGCCTTTACGGGGGGGGGCTGTTTTTT. Its translation: CASLYGGGLFF.

The V call is TRBV2, the J call TRBJ2-7; 7 bases align to TRBD2. This CDR3 region has 15 residues. Germline lookup yields CDR1 SNHLY and CDR2 FYNNEI. V lost 2 bases and J lost 2; bases outside the gene matches: 6. The CDR3 bases are TGTGCCAGCAGTGAATTATCGGGGAGGGCCTACGAGCAGTACTTC. Its translation: CASSELSGRAYEQYF. Together with reference TRBV2 and TRBJ2-7, the CDR3 gives the full variable domain: EPEVTQTPSHQVTQMGQEVILRCVPISNHLYFYWYRQILGQKVEFLVSFYNNEISEKSEIFDDQFSVERPDGSNFTLKIRSTKLEDSAMYFCASSELSGRAYEQYFGPGTRLTVT.

The chain has TRBV19 and TRBJ2-6, with a weak D call TRBD1 (5 bases). The CDR3 is 15 amino acids. The germline V and J ends were trimmed by 7 bases and 0 bases, with 10 bases remaining between them. The germline CDR1 and CDR2 sequences are LNHDA and SQIVND (reference sequence). The CDR3 nucleotides are TGTGCCAGTAATCAGGGTATCTCTGGGGCCAACGTCCTGACTTTC. Its protein product is CASNQGISGANVLTF.

This chain joins TRBV4-1 and TRBJ1-2; D remains ambiguous. The CDR3 is 15 residues long. Germline loops: CDR1 MGHRA, CDR2 YSYEKL. Trimming shortened V by 2 bases and J by 5 bases, and 15 bases separated the two germline ends. The CDR3 sequence is CASSQPTSPRYGYTF. The CDR3 region has the DNA TGCGCCAGCAGCCAACCGACAAGCCCTAGGTATGGCTACACCTTC.

This clone is a singleton in its sample. The chain is built from TRBV14 and TRBJ1-1; 7 nucleotides align to TRBD1. Germline CDR1 and CDR2: SGHDN and FVKESK. V shed 5 bases and J 8 bases; nucleotides not matched to a gene: 17. The CDR3 totals 16 residues. The CDR3 DNA reads as TGTGCCAGCAGCGCAGGGGGAACCGAAAACCCTACCGAAGCTTTCTTT. Translated: CASSAGGTENPTEAFF. The complete variable domain, with remaining parts taken from reference TRBV14 and TRBJ1-1, reads EAGVTQFPSHSVIEKGQTVTLRCDPISGHDNLYWYRRVMGKEIKFLLHFVKESKQDESGMPNNRFLAERTGGTYSTLKVQPAELEDSGVYFCASSAGGTENPTEAFFGQGTRLTVV.

The rearrangement links TRBV7-2 to TRBJ1-1; D unresolved. Germline V gene data show CDR1 as SGHTA and CDR2 as FQGNSA. Trimming removed 1 base at V and 4 bases at J, with 10 bases between. There are 14 residues in the CDR3. The CDR3 nucleotides read TGTGCCAGCAGCTTAGGTCATGGTTTCACTGAAGCTTTCTTT. Translating it yields CASSLGHGFTEAFF. Looking up the rest from reference TRBV7-2 and TRBJ1-1 gives the full variable domain: GAGVSQSPSNKVTEKGKDVELRCDPISGHTALYWYRQSLGQGLEFLIYFQGNSAPDKSGLPSDRFSAERTGGSVSTLTIQRTQQEDSAVYLCASSLGHGFTEAFFGQGTRLTVV.

This CDR3 reads CASSPRPTISSYNEQFF. For the CDR3, the DNA is TGTGCCAGCAGCCCACGGCCTACTATTAGCTCCTACAATGAGCAGTTCTTC. The rearrangement links TRBV9 to TRBJ2-1; unclear D gene. This CDR3 is 17 amino acids long. Trimming took off 4 bases at V and 0 bases at J, with 17 bases between the two ends. From germline, CDR1 is SGDLS and CDR2 YYNGEE.

This chain uses TRBV9 with TRBJ1-4; D remains unclear. Looked up from germline, CDR1 is SGDLS and CDR2 is YYNGEE. The CDR3 totals 14 residues. Deletions cut 0 bases from V and 1 base from J, with 4 bases between. CDR3 protein: CASSVGITNEKLFF. For the CDR3, the DNA is TGTGCCAGCAGCGTAGGGATAACTAATGAAAAACTGTTTTTT. The full variable domain, completed using reference TRBV9 and TRBJ1-4, is DSGVTQTPKHLITATGQRVTLRCSPRSGDLSVYWYQQSLDQGLQFLIQYYNGEERAKGNILERFSAQQFPDLHSELNLSSLELGDSALYFCASSVGITNEKLFFGSGTQLSVL.

The chain combines TRBV6-5 with TRBJ1-2; D uncertain. This CDR3 region has 11 residues. Between the trimmed V and J ends, which lost 8 bases and 5 bases, there was a span of 9 bases. CDR1 MNHEY and CDR2 SVGAGI come from the germline V gene. In DNA form, the CDR3 reads TGTGCCAGCGTGGACGGGTATGGCTACACCTTC. Translating it yields CASVDGYGYTF.

The rearrangement links TRBV7-8 to TRBJ2-1; 7 bases match TRBD2. With 2 bases clipped from V and 1 base from J, the junction kept 8 bases outside the gene matches. The CDR3 is 17 residues long. Germline values: CDR1 SGHVS, CDR2 FQNEAQ. CDR3 sequence reads: CASSLRDRDYSYNEQFF. In nucleotides, the CDR3 is TGTGCCAGCAGCTTAAGAGACCGGGACTATTCCTACAATGAGCAGTTCTTC. Drawing the rest from reference TRBV7-8 and TRBJ2-1, the complete variable domain is GAGVSQSPRYKVAKRGQDVALRCDPISGHVSLFWYQQALGQGPEFLTYFQNEAQLDKSGLPSDRFFAERPEGSVSTLKIQRTQQEDSAVYLCASSLRDRDYSYNEQFFGPGTRLTVL.

V and J are TRBV7-9 and TRBJ1-1; D unresolved. This CDR3 spans 14 amino acids. CDR1 is SEHNR and CDR2 is FQNEAQ in the germline V gene (reference sequence). Trimming removed 0 bases at V and 1 base at J, with 6 bases between. The CDR3 here is CASSLAERNTEAFF. The CDR3 DNA reads TGTGCCAGCAGCTTAGCAGAGAGGAACACTGAAGCTTTCTTT.

The rearrangement links TRBV12-3 or TRBV12-4 to TRBJ1-2, with D possibly being TRBD1 (6 bases). V was cut by 5 bases and J by 9 bases, with 10 bases left in between. The CDR3 has 11 amino acids. The CDR3 DNA reads TGTGCCAGCAGTCTAGGGGGAAGCTACACCTTC. Translation: CASSLGGSYTF.

The rearrangement joins TRBV19 to TRBJ1-2; 9 bases map to TRBD1. Germline-derived CDR1 and CDR2 are LNHDA and SQIVND (reference sequence). The CDR3 has 15 amino acids. Trimming cost V 8 bases and J 6 bases; bases outside gene matches: 13. CDR3 DNA: TGTGCCAGTTCTTGGGGGGACAGGGAGGTACATGGCTACACCTTC. Translation gives CASSWGDREVHGYTF.

CDR3 protein: CAISSTGPGGYGYTF. The CDR3, as DNA: TGTGCCATCAGCTCGACAGGGCCAGGGGGCTATGGCTACACCTTC. The rearrangement uses TRBV10-3 and TRBJ1-2, with 7 bases matching TRBD1. The CDR3 is made up of 15 amino acids. Germline CDR1 and CDR2: ENHRY and SYGVKD. V lost 6 bases, J lost 4 bases, and 11 bases stayed unmatched.

CDR3 residues: CASTPWVGGGYTF. The CDR3 nucleotides are TGTGCCAGCACTCCCTGGGTTGGGGGCGGCTACACCTTC. The J gene is TRBJ1-2, the V gene TRBV28, with D maybe TRBD1 (6 bases). V was clipped by 7 bases and J by 8 bases, with 17 bases between them. Germline assignment: CDR1 MDHEN and CDR2 SYDVKM. This CDR3 contains 13 residues.

The CDR3 here is CASTHGRGTEAFF. Here the CDR3 DNA reads TGTGCCAGCACCCACGGCAGGGGGACTGAAGCTTTCTTT. The V gene is TRBV2, the J gene TRBJ1-1; TRBD1 aligns across 7 bases. The CDR3 runs to 13 residues. Germline V gives CDR1 SNHLY, CDR2 FYNNEI. With 7 bases clipped from V and 5 bases from J, the junction kept 7 bases outside the gene matches.

The chain uses TRBV19 and TRBJ2-1; TRBD1 might be the D (5 bases). CDR1 and CDR2 from the germline V gene are LNHDA and SQIVND (reference sequence). Trimming removed 5 bases at V and 8 bases at J, with 16 bases between. CDR3 length: 14 residues. CDR3 bases: TGTGCCAGTAGTTGGGAAGGGGTTCAGGATGAGCAGTTCTTC. Translating gives CASSWEGVQDEQFF. The full variable domain, in which reference TRBV19 and TRBJ2-1 provide the parts outside the CDR3, is DGGITQSPKYLFRKEGQNVTLSCEQNLNHDAMYWYRQDPGQGLRLIYYSQIVNDFQKGDIAEGYSVSREKKESFPLTVTSAQKNPTAFYLCASSWEGVQDEQFFGPGTRLTVL.